A selection of T cell receptor beta chains follows, all from one sample in a study of T cell responses to AZD1222 COVID-19 vaccine. The assay was immunoSEQ multiplex PCR, and TCRdb's table has in-frame clones only and misses some. The sample includes 130,000 or so clones, 86% of them seen just once. The source was peripheral blood, collected on day 0 of AZD1222 vaccination. The receptors derive from an adult in good health. Each CDR3 is given with its conserved first and last residue. The D gene is left open where the match is weak. Some rows mark clone size as missing; the rest say once, few, many or name a class of expanded clone.

TRBV10-3,TRBD1,once,TRBJ1-4,TGTGCCATCAGTAGGGGACAGGAGAATGAAAAACTGTTTTTT,CAISRGQENEKLFF
TRBV11-3,-,-,TRBJ2-1,TGTGCCAGCAGCCCGGACGGCAGCTCCTACAATGAGCAGTTCTTC,CASSPDGSSYNEQFF
TRBV7-2,-,-,TRBJ2-2,TGTGCCAGCAGCTTAAAGCACTTTTCCGGGGAGCTGTTTTTT,CASSLKHFSGELFF
TRBV15,-,many,TRBJ2-7,TGTGCCACCAGCAGAGTCGCAGGGGCCTACGAGCAGTACTTC,CATSRVAGAYEQYF
TRBV29-1,-,-,TRBJ2-7,TGCAGCCCAATAGGGGGGGAATGCCTGAGAGAGCAGGGCTACGAGCAGTACTTC,CSPIGGECLREQGYEQYF
TRBV6-6,TRBD1,-,TRBJ1-6,TGTGCCAGCAGTCCGAAAGGACAGGGACTTAGCCCGGTTGACTCACCCCTCCACTTT,CASSPKGQGLSPVDSPLHF
TRBV5-1,-,-,TRBJ1-2,TGCGCCAGCAGCCCGGCGGGGCAGGGCTATGGCTACACCTTC,CASSPAGQGYGYTF
TRBV29-1,TRBD1,-,TRBJ2-3,TGCAGCGTCTCTCCACAGGGGATCCAGGAGGATACGCAGTATTTT,CSVSPQGIQEDTQYF
TRBV5-4,-,-,TRBJ1-2,TGTGCCAGCAGCCGAGTGGCAGGGAGCATAATAAACTATGGCTACACCTTC,CASSRVAGSIINYGYTF
TRBV2,TRBD1,-,TRBJ2-1,TGTGCCAGCAGACTGACAGGGCCTCGGGAGCAGTTCTTC,CASRLTGPREQFF
TRBV2,TRBD1,-,TRBJ1-5,TGTGCCAGCAGTGAAGAATGGACAGGGCATCAGCCCCAGCATTTT,CASSEEWTGHQPQHF
TRBV10-3,TRBD2,-,TRBJ2-1,TGTGCCATCAGCGAACTAGCGGGAGCGGTGAACTCCTACAATGAGCAGTTCTTC,CAISELAGAVNSYNEQFF
TRBV5-1,TRBD2,-,TRBJ2-5,TGCGCCAGCTCGACGGGAGGAGCAGAGACCCAGTACTTC,CASSTGGAETQYF
TRBV3-1/TRBV3-2,-,-,TRBJ1-4,TGTGCCAGCAGCCAATCCAGGGGTAGTGAAAAACTGTTTTTT,CASSQSRGSEKLFF
TRBV11-2,-,-,TRBJ1-6,TGTGCCAGCAGCCCAGGACAGATGAATTCACCCCTCCACTTT,CASSPGQMNSPLHF
TRBV10-2,-,-,TRBJ2-7,TGCGCCACCCAGGGAACCTACGAGCAGTACTTC,CATQGTYEQYF